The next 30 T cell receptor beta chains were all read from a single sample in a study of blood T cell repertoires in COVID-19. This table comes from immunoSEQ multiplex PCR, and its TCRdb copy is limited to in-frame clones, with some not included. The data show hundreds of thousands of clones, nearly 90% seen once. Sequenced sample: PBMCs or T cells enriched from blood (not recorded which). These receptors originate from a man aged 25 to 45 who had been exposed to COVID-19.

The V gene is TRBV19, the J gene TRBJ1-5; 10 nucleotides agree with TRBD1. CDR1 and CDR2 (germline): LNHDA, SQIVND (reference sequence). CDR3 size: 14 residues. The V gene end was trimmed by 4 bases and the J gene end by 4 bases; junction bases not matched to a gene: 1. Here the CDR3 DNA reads TGTGCCAGTAGTACGGGACAGGGGAATCAGCCCCAGCATTTT. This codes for CASSTGQGNQPQHF.

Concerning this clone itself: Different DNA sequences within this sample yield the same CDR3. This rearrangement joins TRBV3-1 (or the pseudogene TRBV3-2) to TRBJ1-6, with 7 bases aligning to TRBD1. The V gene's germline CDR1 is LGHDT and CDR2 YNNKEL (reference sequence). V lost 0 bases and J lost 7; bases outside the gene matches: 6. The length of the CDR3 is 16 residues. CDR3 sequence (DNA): TGTGCCAGCAGCCAAGATCCAGGGGGAAGAAATTCACCCCTCCACTTT. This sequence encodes CASSQDPGGRNSPLHF.

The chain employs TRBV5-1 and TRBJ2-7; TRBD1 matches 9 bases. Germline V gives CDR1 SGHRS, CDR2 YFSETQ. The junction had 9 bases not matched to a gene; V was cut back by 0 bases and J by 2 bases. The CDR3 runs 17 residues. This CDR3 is CASSLEMLGTGTYEQYF. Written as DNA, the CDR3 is TGCGCCAGCAGCTTGGAAATGTTGGGGACAGGGACCTACGAGCAGTACTTC. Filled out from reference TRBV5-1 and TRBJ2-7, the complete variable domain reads KAGVTQTPRYLIKTRGQQVTLSCSPISGHRSVSWYQQTPGQGLQFLFEYFSETQRNKGNFPGRFSGRQFSNSRSEMNVSTLELGDSALYLCASSLEMLGTGTYEQYFGPGTRLTVT.

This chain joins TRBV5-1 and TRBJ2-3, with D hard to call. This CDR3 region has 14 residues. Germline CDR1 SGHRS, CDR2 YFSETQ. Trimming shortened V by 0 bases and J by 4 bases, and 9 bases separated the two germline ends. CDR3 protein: CASSLDAYSDTQYF. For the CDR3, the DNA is TGCGCCAGCAGCTTGGATGCGTATTCAGATACGCAGTATTTT.

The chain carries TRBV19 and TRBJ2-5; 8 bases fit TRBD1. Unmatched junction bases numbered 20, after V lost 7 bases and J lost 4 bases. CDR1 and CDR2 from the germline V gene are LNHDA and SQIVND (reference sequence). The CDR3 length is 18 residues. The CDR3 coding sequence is TGTGCCAGTACCCTCTCTGGTGGGCCAGGGGGCGAAACAGAGACCCAGTACTTC. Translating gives CASTLSGGPGGETETQYF.

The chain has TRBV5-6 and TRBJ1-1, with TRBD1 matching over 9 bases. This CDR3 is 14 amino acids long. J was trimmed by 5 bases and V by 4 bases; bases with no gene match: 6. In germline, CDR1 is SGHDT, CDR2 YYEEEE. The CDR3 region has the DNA TGTGCCAGCAGCGCGGACAGGGGTTGGACTGAAGCTTTCTTT. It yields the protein CASSADRGWTEAFF.

CDR3 bases: TGTGCCAGCAGCTACCCTAAGCGTGATGGTGAGCAGTTCTTC. Its protein is CASSYPKRDGEQFF. The chain couples TRBV5-4 to TRBJ2-1; D uncertain. V gave up 3 bases and J gave up 9 bases, with 16 bases separating them. CDR1 and CDR2 from the germline V gene are SGHNT and YYREEE (reference sequence). CDR3 length: 14 amino acids.

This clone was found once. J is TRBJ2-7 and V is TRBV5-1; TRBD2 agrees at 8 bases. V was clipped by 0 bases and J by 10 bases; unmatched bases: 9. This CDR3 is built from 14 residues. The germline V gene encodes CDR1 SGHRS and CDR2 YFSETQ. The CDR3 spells CASSLALGLEIQYF. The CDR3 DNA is TGCGCCAGCAGCTTGGCCCTGGGACTAGAAATACAGTACTTC.

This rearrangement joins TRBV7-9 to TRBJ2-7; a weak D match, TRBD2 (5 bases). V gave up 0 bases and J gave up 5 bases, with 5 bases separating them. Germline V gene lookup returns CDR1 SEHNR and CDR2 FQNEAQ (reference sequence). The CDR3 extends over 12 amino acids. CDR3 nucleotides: TGTGCCAGCAGCTTAGCGAGGGACGAGCAGTACTTC. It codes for CASSLARDEQYF. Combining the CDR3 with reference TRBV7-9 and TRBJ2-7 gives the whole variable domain DTGVSQNPRHKITKRGQNVTFRCDPISEHNRLYWYRQTLGQGPEFLTYFQNEAQLEKSRLLSDRFSAERPKGSFSTLEIQRTEQGDSAMYLCASSLARDEQYFGPGTRLTVT.

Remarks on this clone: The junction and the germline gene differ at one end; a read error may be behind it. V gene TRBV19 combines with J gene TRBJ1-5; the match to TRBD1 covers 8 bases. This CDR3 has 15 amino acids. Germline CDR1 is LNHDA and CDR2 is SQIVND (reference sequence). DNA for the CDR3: TGTGCCAGTAGTGTAGAGGACAGGGTAGGTCAGCCCCAGCATTTT. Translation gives CASSVEDRVGQPQHF.

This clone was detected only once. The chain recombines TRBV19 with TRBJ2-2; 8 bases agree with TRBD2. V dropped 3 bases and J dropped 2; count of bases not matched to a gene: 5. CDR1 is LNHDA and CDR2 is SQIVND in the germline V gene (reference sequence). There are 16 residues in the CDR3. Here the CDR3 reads CASSIKAGANTGELFF. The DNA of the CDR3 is TGTGCCAGTAGTATTAAAGCGGGGGCAAACACCGGGGAGCTGTTTTTT.

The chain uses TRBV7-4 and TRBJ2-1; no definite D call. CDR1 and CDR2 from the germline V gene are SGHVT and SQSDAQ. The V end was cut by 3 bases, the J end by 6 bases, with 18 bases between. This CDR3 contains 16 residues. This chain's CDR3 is CASSFRVPSPSNEQFF. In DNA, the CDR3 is TGTGCCAGCAGCTTTCGGGTTCCCAGCCCGAGCAATGAGCAGTTCTTC.

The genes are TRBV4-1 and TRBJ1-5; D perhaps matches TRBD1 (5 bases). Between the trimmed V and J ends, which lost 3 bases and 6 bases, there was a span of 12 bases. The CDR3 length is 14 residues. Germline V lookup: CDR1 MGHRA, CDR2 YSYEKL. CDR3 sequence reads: CASSQLGGGQPQHF. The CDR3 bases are TGCGCCAGCAGCCAGCTTGGGGGGGGTCAGCCCCAGCATTTT.

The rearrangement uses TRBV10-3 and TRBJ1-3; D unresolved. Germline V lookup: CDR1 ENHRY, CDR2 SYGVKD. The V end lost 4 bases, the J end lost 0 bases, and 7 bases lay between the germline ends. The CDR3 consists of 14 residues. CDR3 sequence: CAISVGDSGNTIYF. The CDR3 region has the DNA TGTGCCATCAGTGTGGGAGACTCTGGAAACACCATATATTTT.

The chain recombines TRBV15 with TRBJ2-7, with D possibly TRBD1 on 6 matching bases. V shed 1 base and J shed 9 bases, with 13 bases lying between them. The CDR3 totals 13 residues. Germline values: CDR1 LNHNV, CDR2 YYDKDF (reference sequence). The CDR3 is CATSRGGQSPQYF. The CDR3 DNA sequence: TGTGCCACCAGCAGAGGTGGACAGAGTCCGCAGTACTTC.

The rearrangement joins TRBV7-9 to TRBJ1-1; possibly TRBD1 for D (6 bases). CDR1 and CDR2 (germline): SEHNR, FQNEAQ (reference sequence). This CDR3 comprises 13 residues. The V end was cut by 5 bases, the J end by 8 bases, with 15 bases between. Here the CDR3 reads CASSKSGGAEAFF. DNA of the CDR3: TGTGCCAGCAGCAAAAGCGGGGGCGCGGAAGCTTTCTTT.

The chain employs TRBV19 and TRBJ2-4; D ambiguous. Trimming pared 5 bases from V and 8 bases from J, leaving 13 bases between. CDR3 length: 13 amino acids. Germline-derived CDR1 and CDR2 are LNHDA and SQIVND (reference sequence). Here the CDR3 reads CASSLQPLYIQYF. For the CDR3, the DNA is TGTGCCAGTAGTCTACAGCCCCTTTACATTCAGTACTTC.

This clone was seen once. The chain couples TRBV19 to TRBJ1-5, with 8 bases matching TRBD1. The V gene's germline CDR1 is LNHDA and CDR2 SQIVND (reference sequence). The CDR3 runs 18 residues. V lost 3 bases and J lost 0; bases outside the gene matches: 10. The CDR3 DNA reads TGTGCCAGTAGTATCAGCGCAGGGGGCGCGGATAGCAATCAGCCCCAGCATTTT. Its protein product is CASSISAGGADSNQPQHF.

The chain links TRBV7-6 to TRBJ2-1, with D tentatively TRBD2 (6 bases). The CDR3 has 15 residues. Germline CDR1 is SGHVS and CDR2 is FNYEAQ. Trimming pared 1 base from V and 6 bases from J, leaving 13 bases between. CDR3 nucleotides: TGTGCCAGCAGCTTAGGTGTCGGGGGTCTCAATGAGCAGTTCTTC. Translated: CASSLGVGGLNEQFF.

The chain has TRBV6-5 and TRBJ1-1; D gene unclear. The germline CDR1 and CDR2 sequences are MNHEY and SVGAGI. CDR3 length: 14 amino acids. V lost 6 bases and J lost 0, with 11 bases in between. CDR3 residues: CASSPNRVNTEAFF. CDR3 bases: TGTGCCAGCAGCCCGAACAGAGTGAACACTGAAGCTTTCTTT.

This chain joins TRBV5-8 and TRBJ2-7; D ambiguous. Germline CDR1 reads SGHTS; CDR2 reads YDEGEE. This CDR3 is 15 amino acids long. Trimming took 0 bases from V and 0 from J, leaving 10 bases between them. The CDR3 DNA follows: TGTGCCAGCAGCTTGGGGTCCAAGAGCTCCTACGAGCAGTACTTC. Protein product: CASSLGSKSSYEQYF.

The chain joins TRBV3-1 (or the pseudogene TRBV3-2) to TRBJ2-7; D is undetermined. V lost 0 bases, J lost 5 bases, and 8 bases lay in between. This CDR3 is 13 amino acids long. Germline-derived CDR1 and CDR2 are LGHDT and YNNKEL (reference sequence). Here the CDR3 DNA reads TGTGCCAGCAGCCAAGACGAGGTTAACGAGCAGTACTTC. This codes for CASSQDEVNEQYF.

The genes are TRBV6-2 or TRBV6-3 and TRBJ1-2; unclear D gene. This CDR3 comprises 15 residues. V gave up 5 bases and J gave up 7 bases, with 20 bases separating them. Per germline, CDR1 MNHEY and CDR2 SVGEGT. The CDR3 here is CASSPSVTVHGGYTF. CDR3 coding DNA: TGTGCCAGCAGTCCCTCGGTAACGGTGCATGGTGGCTACACCTTC.

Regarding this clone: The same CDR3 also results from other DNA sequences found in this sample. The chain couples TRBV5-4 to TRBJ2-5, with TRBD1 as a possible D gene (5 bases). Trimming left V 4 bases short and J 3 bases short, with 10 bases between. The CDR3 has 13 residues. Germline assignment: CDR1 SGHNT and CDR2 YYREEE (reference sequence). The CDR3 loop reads CASSRGQEETQYF. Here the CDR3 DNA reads TGTGCCAGCAGCCGAGGACAAGAAGAGACCCAGTACTTC. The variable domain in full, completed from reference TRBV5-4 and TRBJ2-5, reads ETGVTQSPTHLIKTRGQQVTLRCSSQSGHNTVSWYQQALGQGPQFIFQYYREEENGRGNFPPRFSGLQFPNYSSELNVNALELDDSALYLCASSRGQEETQYFGPGTRLLVL.

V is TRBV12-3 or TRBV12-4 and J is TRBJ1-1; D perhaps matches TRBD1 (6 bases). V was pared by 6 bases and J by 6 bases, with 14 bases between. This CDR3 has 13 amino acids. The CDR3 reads CASSSQGIAEAFF. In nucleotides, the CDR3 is TGTGCCAGCAGCTCACAGGGAATCGCTGAAGCTTTCTTT.

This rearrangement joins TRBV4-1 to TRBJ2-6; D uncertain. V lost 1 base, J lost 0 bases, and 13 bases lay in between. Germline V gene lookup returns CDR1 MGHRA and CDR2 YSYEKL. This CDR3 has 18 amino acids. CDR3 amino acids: CASSQVSGYYSGANVLTF. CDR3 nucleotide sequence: TGCGCCAGCAGCCAAGTTTCCGGATACTACTCTGGGGCCAACGTCCTGACTTTC.

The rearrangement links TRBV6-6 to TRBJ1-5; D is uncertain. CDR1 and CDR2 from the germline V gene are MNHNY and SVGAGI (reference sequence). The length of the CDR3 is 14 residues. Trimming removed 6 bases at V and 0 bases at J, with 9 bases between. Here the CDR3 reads CASREGVSNQPQHF. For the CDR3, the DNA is TGTGCCAGCAGGGAGGGCGTTAGCAATCAGCCCCAGCATTTT.

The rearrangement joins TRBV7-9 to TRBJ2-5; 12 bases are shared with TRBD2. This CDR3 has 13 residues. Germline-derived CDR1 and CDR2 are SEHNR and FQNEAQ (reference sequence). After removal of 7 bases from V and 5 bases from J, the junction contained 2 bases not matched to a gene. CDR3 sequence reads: CASILAGGETQYF. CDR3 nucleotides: TGTGCCAGCATCCTAGCGGGGGGGGAGACCCAGTACTTC.

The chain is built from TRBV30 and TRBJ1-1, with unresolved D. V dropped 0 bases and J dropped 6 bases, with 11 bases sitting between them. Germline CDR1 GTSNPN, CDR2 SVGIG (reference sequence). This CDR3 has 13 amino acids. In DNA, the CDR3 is TGTGCCTGGAGTGTAATGGGAGCGGCTGAAGCTTTCTTT. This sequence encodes CAWSVMGAAEAFF.

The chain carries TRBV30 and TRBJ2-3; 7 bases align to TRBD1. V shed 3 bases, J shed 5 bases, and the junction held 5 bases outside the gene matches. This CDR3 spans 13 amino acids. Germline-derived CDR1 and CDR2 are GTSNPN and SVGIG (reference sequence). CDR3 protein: CAWSEGAVDTQYF. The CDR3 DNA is TGTGCCTGGAGCGAGGGGGCTGTAGATACGCAGTATTTT.